These T cell receptor beta chains were read from a single sample in a study of blood T cell repertoires in COVID-19. The protocol was immunoSEQ multiplex PCR, while the TCRdb copy is restricted to in-frame clones and leaves out a portion. Among 150,000 to 200,000 clones listed, about 90% were seen once. The sequencing sample was made of PBMCs or T cells enriched from blood (not recorded which). The receptors shown here come from a woman aged 50 to 65 who had recovered from COVID-19. Each CDR3 is given with its conserved first and last residue. The D gene is left open where the match is weak. A row's size may be missing; if present it is once, few, many or a size class.

TRBD2	TRBV11-2	TRBJ2-5	NA	CASSSFVAGKETQYF	TGTGCCAGCAGCTCCTTCGTAGCGGGAAAAGAGACCCAGTACTTC
TRBD1	TRBV5-4	TRBJ1-3	NA	CASSQGARRNTIYF	TGTGCCAGCAGTCAGGGGGCTAGAAGAAACACCATATATTTT
TRBD2	TRBV5-1	TRBJ2-3	NA	CASSLWTSGSGDTQYF	TGCGCCAGCAGCTTGTGGACTAGCGGGAGTGGAGATACGCAGTATTTT
NA	TRBV5-1	TRBJ2-7	NA	CASSPGGSASYEQYF	TGCGCCAGCAGCCCCGGGGGTAGCGCGAGCTACGAGCAGTACTTC
NA	TRBV30	TRBJ1-3	few	CAWRPSSGNTIYF	TGTGCCTGGAGGCCTAGCTCTGGAAACACCATATATTTT
NA	TRBV7-2	TRBJ1-5	NA	CASSPDSPNQPQHF	TGTGCCAGCAGCCCAGACAGTCCCAATCAGCCCCAGCATTTT
NA	TRBV6-1	TRBJ1-3	NA	CASSERGGGGNTIYF	TGTGCCAGCAGTGAACGGGGTGGTGGTGGAAACACCATATATTTT
TRBD2	TRBV2	TRBJ2-3	NA	CASRARLAGGASTDTQYF	TGTGCCAGCAGGGCCAGACTAGCGGGAGGTGCTAGCACAGATACGCAGTATTTT
NA	TRBV7-8	TRBJ2-1	NA	CASSLEARTTDEQFF	TGTGCCAGCAGCTTAGAGGCCCGGACTACCGATGAGCAGTTCTTC
NA	TRBV12-3/TRBV12-4	TRBJ2-1	NA	CASRQRTHNEQFF	TGTGCCAGCAGACAGCGGACCCACAATGAGCAGTTCTTC
NA	TRBV5-5	TRBJ2-5	NA	CASSPSWGLRETQYF	TGTGCCAGCAGCCCCAGTTGGGGGCTTAGGGAGACCCAGTACTTC
TRBD1	TRBV28	TRBJ1-3	NA	CASSSQGASGNTIYF	TGTGCCAGCAGTTCACAGGGGGCCTCTGGAAACACCATATATTTT
TRBD1	TRBV28	TRBJ1-4	NA	CASFRGDRGPNEKLFF	TGTGCCAGCTTCCGAGGGGACAGGGGCCCTAATGAAAAACTGTTTTTT
TRBD2	TRBV3-1/TRBV3-2	TRBJ2-5	NA	CASEEGGSAETQYF	TGTGCCAGCGAGGAAGGCGGGAGCGCTGAGACCCAGTACTTC
NA	TRBV11-2	TRBJ1-1	NA	CASSFKREAFF	TGTGCCAGCAGCTTTAAGAGGGAAGCTTTCTTT
NA	TRBV21-1	TRBJ2-1	NA	CASSKPGQEDEQFF	TGTGCCAGCAGCAAACCGGGACAGGAAGATGAGCAGTTCTTC
NA	TRBV5-1	TRBJ1-1	few	CASSSRGGPNTEAFF	TGCGCCAGCAGCTCAAGAGGGGGACCGAACACTGAAGCTTTCTTT
TRBD2	TRBV5-4	TRBJ2-1	few	CASTFSGSSYNEQFF	TGTGCCAGCACCTTTAGCGGGAGCTCCTACAATGAGCAGTTCTTC
NA	TRBV18	TRBJ2-1	NA	CASSPTRDEQFF	TGTGCCAGCTCACCAACACGGGATGAGCAGTTCTTC
TRBD1	TRBV2	TRBJ1-5	NA	CASSSGQAKGNQPQHF	TGTGCCAGCAGTTCTGGACAGGCCAAGGGCAATCAGCCCCAGCATTTT
NA	TRBV2	TRBJ2-7	NA	CASRTGLAGEQYF	TGTGCCAGCAGGACGGGACTCGCGGGGGAGCAGTACTTC
NA	TRBV5-4	TRBJ2-1	NA	CASSRTLNSPRDEQFF	TGTGCCAGCAGCCGGACTCTTAATTCCCCTCGCGATGAGCAGTTCTTC
TRBD2	TRBV3-1/TRBV3-2	TRBJ2-2	few	CASSQARTSGELFF	TGTGCCAGCAGCCAAGCTCGGACTAGCGGGGAGCTGTTTTTT
NA	TRBV27	TRBJ2-2	NA	CASSSEGAENTGELFF	TGTGCCAGCAGTTCGGAGGGGGCCGAGAACACCGGGGAGCTGTTTTTT
TRBD1	TRBV3-1/TRBV3-2	TRBJ1-2	NA	CASSHPTGDIYGYTF	TGTGCCAGCAGCCACCCCACAGGGGACATCTACGGCTACACCTTC
TRBD1	TRBV30	TRBJ1-1	NA	CAWTRGPTEAFF	TGTGCCTGGACCAGGGGGCCCACTGAAGCTTTCTTT
NA	TRBV5-1	TRBJ2-7	NA	CASSGAGPQYEQYF	TGCGCCAGCAGCGGCGCAGGGCCCCAATACGAGCAGTACTTC
NA	TRBV11-3	TRBJ1-1	NA	CASSLGRNTEAFF	TGTGCCAGCAGCTTGGGCAGGAACACTGAAGCTTTCTTT
NA	TRBV18	TRBJ2-2	NA	CASSPRSGATTGELFF	TGTGCCAGCTCCCCCCGGAGTGGGGCGACCACCGGGGAGCTGTTTTTT
TRBD2	TRBV2	TRBJ2-1	NA	CASRERAGGAFYNEQFF	TGTGCCAGCAGGGAGAGGGCGGGAGGGGCGTTCTACAATGAGCAGTTCTTC
NA	TRBV2	TRBJ1-4	NA	CASSEREGSEKLFF	TGTGCCAGCAGTGAACGGGAAGGGAGTGAAAAACTGTTTTTT
TRBD2	TRBV7-2	TRBJ2-7	NA	CASSLLGVAGYEQYF	TGTGCCAGCAGCCTCCTAGGAGTAGCGGGATACGAGCAGTACTTC
NA	TRBV28	TRBJ1-4	NA	CASSFPSLGATNEKLFF	TGTGCCAGCAGTTTCCCCTCTTTGGGAGCAACTAATGAAAAACTGTTTTTT
TRBD1	TRBV29-1	TRBJ1-1	NA	CSVERGRGYTEAFF	TGCAGCGTTGAACGGGGCAGGGGGTACACTGAAGCTTTCTTT
TRBD1	TRBV2	TRBJ1-6	once	CASSRQGAEYNSPLHF	TGTGCCAGCAGCCGACAGGGGGCAGAGTATAATTCACCCCTCCACTTT
NA	TRBV11-3	TRBJ2-1	NA	CASTIGGGRPNEQFF	TGTGCCAGCACCATTGGGGGGGGCCGGCCCAATGAGCAGTTCTTC
NA	TRBV2	TRBJ2-5	NA	CASTPEETQYF	TGTGCCAGCACCCCTGAAGAGACCCAGTACTTC
TRBD2	TRBV30	TRBJ2-1	NA	CAGKRESTYNEQFF	TGTGCCGGGAAGCGGGAGAGTACCTACAATGAGCAGTTCTTC
TRBD1	TRBV4-1	TRBJ1-5	NA	CASSQEGGGPVNQPQHF	TGCGCCAGCAGCCAAGAAGGAGGGGGCCCTGTCAATCAGCCCCAGCATTTT
TRBD1	TRBV5-4	TRBJ2-5	NA	CASSPTPQGVRETQYF	TGTGCCAGCAGCCCAACGCCACAGGGGGTGCGAGAGACCCAGTACTTC
NA	TRBV3-1/TRBV3-2	TRBJ2-6	NA	CASSPAVANVLTF	TGTGCCAGCAGCCCCGCGGTCGCCAACGTCCTGACTTTC